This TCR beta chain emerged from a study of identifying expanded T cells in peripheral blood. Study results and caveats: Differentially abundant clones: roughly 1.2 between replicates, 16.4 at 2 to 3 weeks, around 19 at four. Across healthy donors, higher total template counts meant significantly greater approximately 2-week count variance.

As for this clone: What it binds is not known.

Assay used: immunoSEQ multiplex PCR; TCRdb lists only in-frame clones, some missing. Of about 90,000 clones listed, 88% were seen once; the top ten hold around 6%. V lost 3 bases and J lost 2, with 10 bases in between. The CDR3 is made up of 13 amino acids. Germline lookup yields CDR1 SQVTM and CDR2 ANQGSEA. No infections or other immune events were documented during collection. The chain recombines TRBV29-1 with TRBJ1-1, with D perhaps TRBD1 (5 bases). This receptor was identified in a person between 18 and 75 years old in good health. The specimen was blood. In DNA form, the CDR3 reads TGCAGCGTTGATGGACAAAGAAACACTGAAGCTTTCTTT. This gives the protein CSVDGQRNTEAFF.